Below are 9 T cell receptor beta chains sequenced from a single sample in a study of tissue T cells after allogeneic stem cell transplantation. Clones were read by immunoSEQ multiplex PCR, and TCRdb kept only the in-frame ones, dropping some. The table shows 20,000 to 25,000 clones, with about 70% occurring only once. Material for sequencing was blood. The receptors stem from a female BALB/c mouse in good health. This mouse strain has H2-d as its MHC haplotype.

Comments on this clone: The germline and genes are mouse ones. The read falls 1 residue short of the CDR3 end, and the missing part is taken from the germline J gene. V usage is TRBV13-2 and J usage is TRBJ2-2, with a tentative D call TRBD1 (6 bases). The CDR3 runs 16 residues. Germline lookup yields CDR1 NNHNN and CDR2 SYGAGS (reference sequence). V shed 0 bases and J shed 3 bases, with 12 bases lying between them. The CDR3 spells CASGDVDSTDTGQLYF. Partial CDR3 DNA: TGTGCCAGCGGTGATGTGGACAGTACGGACACCGGGCAGCTCTAC.

Note on this clone: Gene and germline names: mouse. The read is 1 residue too short to cover the CDR3 end, so that end is filled in from the germline J gene. The chain recombines TRBV31 with TRBJ2-7; 13 bases are a match to TRBD2. This CDR3 has 15 amino acids. V lost 0 bases to trimming and J lost 7 bases; unmatched junction nucleotides: 6. Germline loops: CDR1 GKSSPN, CDR2 SITVG. The CDR3 protein is CAWSLAGTGGEEQYF. CDR3 DNA (partial): TGTGCCTGGAGTCTAGCCGGGACTGGGGGGGAAGAACAGTAC.

This clone was observed once. Mouse gene names and germline throughout. The read halts 1 residue ahead of the CDR3 end, with the missing end drawn from the germline J gene. Other DNA sequences in this sample translate to the same CDR3. This chain links TRBV13-2 with TRBJ2-2, with 9 bases aligning to TRBD2. J lost 1 base, V lost 0 bases, and 1 base had no gene match. This CDR3 is 16 amino acids long. Germline-derived CDR1 and CDR2 are NNHNN and SYGAGS (reference sequence). The part of the CDR3 DNA that was read is TGTGCCAGCGGTGATGGACTGGGGGTAAACACCGGGCAGCTCTAC. Its protein product is CASGDGLGVNTGQLY. The complete CDR3 protein is CASGDGLGVNTGQLYF.

In regard to this clone: Gene names denote mouse genes. Read coverage stops 1 residue before the CDR3 terminus; the germline J gene supplies the remainder. The chain uses TRBV5 and TRBJ2-7; D might be TRBD1 (6 bases). V shed 6 bases and J shed 1 base, with 10 bases lying between them. In germline, CDR1 is LGHNA, CDR2 YNLKQL (reference sequence). The CDR3 length is 13 residues. Incomplete CDR3 DNA: TGTGCCAGCAGTCCGACAGGTTCCTATGAACAGTAC. The encoded protein is CASSPTGSYEQY. The whole CDR3 sequence reads CASSPTGSYEQYF.

This clone was observed once. The gene names here belong to mouse. The read stops 1 residue short of the end of the CDR3; the missing end is completed from the germline J gene. The rearrangement uses TRBV13-3 and TRBJ1-2, with D perhaps TRBD1 (5 bases). CDR1 NNHDY and CDR2 SYVADS come from the germline V gene. The ends were cut back, 2 bases at V and 1 base at J, with 9 bases in the middle. CDR3 length: 14 residues. The sequenced CDR3 bases are TGTGCCAGCAGTGACGCGGACAAAAACTCCGACTACACC. It codes for CASSDADKNSDYT. The whole CDR3 protein reads CASSDADKNSDYTF.

Note on this clone: Gene names follow the mouse nomenclature. The read gets to within 1 residue of the CDR3 end, and the germline J gene fills in the rest. The chain uses TRBV13-1 and TRBJ2-5; D remains unclear. Looked up from germline, CDR1 is NSHNY and CDR2 is SYGAGN. This CDR3 region has 13 residues. The germline V and J ends were trimmed by 0 bases and 3 bases, with 5 bases remaining between them. The CDR3 region is CASSDARQDTQYF. The CDR3 bases that were read are TGTGCCAGCAGTGATGCGAGGCAAGACACCCAGTAC.

In the case of this clone: The gene symbols are mouse symbols. The read gets to within 1 residue of the CDR3 end, and the germline J gene fills in the rest. The genes are TRBV2 and TRBJ2-5; no clear D gene. The V end lost 0 bases, the J end lost 2 bases, and 9 bases lay between the germline ends. The CDR3 is 15 amino acids. Germline CDR1 is LGHNA and CDR2 is YSYQKL. The CDR3 DNA, read in part, is TGTGCCAGCAGCCAAGATTCCAGATCCCAAGACACCCAGTAC. As protein: CASSQDSRSQDTQY. The full CDR3 is CASSQDSRSQDTQYF.

Remarks on this clone: Germline and genes: mouse. The CDR3 end falls 1 residue outside the read, so it is completed with the germline J gene. The chain is built from TRBV13-2 and TRBJ2-3, with TRBD2 as a possible D gene (6 bases). With 2 bases removed from V and 3 bases from J, the gap between germline ends came to 7 bases. Per the germline V gene, CDR1 is NNHNN and CDR2 is SYGAGS (reference sequence). CDR3 length: 13 residues. Incomplete CDR3 DNA: TGTGCCAGCGGTGACCTGGGGGCAGAAACGCTGTAT. Amino acids: CASGDLGAETLY. In full, the CDR3 reads CASGDLGAETLYF.

Remarks on this clone: Here the gene names and germline are mouse. The read is 1 residue too short to cover the CDR3 end, so that end is filled in from the germline J gene. V is TRBV5 and J is TRBJ2-4, with 8 nucleotides matching TRBD2. V trimming: 5 bases; J trimming: 4 bases; junction bases outside the gene matches: 5. The CDR3 is 14 residues long. In germline, CDR1 is LGHNA, CDR2 YNLKQL (reference sequence). The CDR3 loop reads CASSNSDWENTLYF. CDR3 bases read: TGTGCCAGCAGCAACTCGGACTGGGAAAACACCTTGTAC.